This T cell receptor (beta chain) originates from a study of cytomegalovirus exposure and HLA in healthy donors. About the study: Around 80 million unique TCR sequences came from HLA-typed donors in an early release.

Regarding the study as a whole: In a later analysis, common viral pathogens appeared linked to several of the most significant clusters. CMV antigen specificity was confirmed in vitro for a few CMV-associated chains.

Regarding this clone: Its specificity is not known.

The PCR had 60 Vbeta and 13 Jbeta primers. TCRdb keeps only in-frame clones here, not all; method: immunoSEQ multiplex PCR. The sample consists of 95,000 to 100,000 clones, roughly 76% of them appearing once. The CDR3 runs to 15 residues. CDR1 and CDR2 from the germline V gene are SGHTA and FQGTGA. V trimming: 4 bases; J trimming: 6 bases; junction bases outside the gene matches: 7. Healthy bone marrow donors supplied every sample. Sequencing was carried out using PBMCs. The source is a man between 40 and 49 years old in good health and CMV-seronegative. The chain has TRBV7-3 and TRBJ2-1; TRBD2 matches at 9 bases. The CDR3 here is CASSSSGGSGNEQFF. CDR3 DNA: TGTGCCAGCAGCTCCAGCGGGGGGTCTGGCAATGAGCAGTTCTTC. The complete variable domain, with remaining parts taken from reference TRBV7-3 and TRBJ2-1, reads GAGVSQTPSNKVTEKGKYVELRCDPISGHTALYWYRQSLGQGPEFLIYFQGTGAADDSGLPNDRFFAVRPEGSVSTLKIQRTERGDSAVYLCASSSSGGSGNEQFFGPGTRLTVL.